These T cell receptor beta chains were read from a single sample in a study of control samples from healthy donors and cancer patients. The protocol was immunoSEQ multiplex PCR, while the TCRdb copy is restricted to in-frame clones and leaves out a portion. The repertoire includes 68,000 or so clones, under 85% of them detected once, and around 14% sits in the top ten. Sequenced: blood. These receptors all come from a man in his fifties or sixties in good health. CDR3s include the opening cysteine and the closing phenylalanine or tryptophan. A D gene is named only where the DNA matches it firmly. Not every row has a clone size; where given, it reads once, few, many or a size class.

D gene	J gene	V gene	clone size	CDR3 DNA	CDR3 protein
NA	TRBJ1-2	TRBV19	NA	TGTGCCAGTAGTATTGGGGGTTACTATGGCTACACCTTC	CASSIGGYYGYTF
TRBD2	TRBJ2-3	TRBV2	few	TGTGCCAGCACGGGGACTAGCGGAACCACAGATACGCAGTATTTT	CASTGTSGTTDTQYF
NA	TRBJ1-6	TRBV19	NA	TGTGCCAGTAGTCCCCGGGACGGGAATAATTCACCCCTCCACTTT	CASSPRDGNNSPLHF
NA	TRBJ1-1	TRBV24-1	NA	TGTGCCACCAGTGATACTAAGGGGTTGAACACTGAAGCTTTCTTT	CATSDTKGLNTEAFF
NA	TRBJ2-7	TRBV5-4	few	TGTGCCAGCAGCGTATCAGGGCTGTCCTACGAGCAGTACTTC	CASSVSGLSYEQYF
NA	TRBJ2-1	TRBV4-3	few	TGCGCCAGCAGCCAAGATATAGGGGCTTGGAAGCCGTTCTTC	CASSQDIGAWKPFF
NA	TRBJ2-5	TRBV28	NA	TGTGCCAGCAGTTTAGTAGGGGCCGGCCGGGAGACCCAGTACTTC	CASSLVGAGRETQYF
NA	TRBJ2-7	TRBV7-2	NA	TGTGCCAGCAGCTTAGTTTCCGGGGCTACCTACGAGCAGTACTTC	CASSLVSGATYEQYF
NA	TRBJ1-6	TRBV28	NA	TGTGCCAGCAGAACAACAGGGTCCGGGGAGGTCAATTCACCCCTCCACTTT	CASRTTGSGEVNSPLHF
TRBD2	TRBJ2-4	TRBV11-2	NA	TGTGCCAGCAGCTTGGGCGGACTAGCGAGCGGCATTCAGTACTTC	CASSLGGLASGIQYF
TRBD2	TRBJ2-1	TRBV27	few	TGTGCCAGCAGCCTTACGGGACTAGCGGGAGAATGGTCCCTTTACAATGAGCAGTTCTTC	CASSLTGLAGEWSLYNEQFF
NA	TRBJ1-2	TRBV7-2	once	TGTGCCAGCAGAAGCTCAGGGGAGGTGGATGGCTACACCTTC	CASRSSGEVDGYTF
NA	TRBJ1-1	TRBV6-5	NA	TGTGCCAGCAACGCCCAGGGGAACACTGAAGCTTTCTTT	CASNAQGNTEAFF
TRBD2	TRBJ2-1	TRBV5-1	NA	TGCGCCAGCAGCCTCATGACTAGCGGGAGGGCCAGTGATGAGCAGTTCTTC	CASSLMTSGRASDEQFF
NA	TRBJ2-4	TRBV18	NA	TGTGCCAGCTCACCACAGGGGTTTGGGGCCAAAAACATTCAGTACTTC	CASSPQGFGAKNIQYF
NA	TRBJ1-4	TRBV28	NA	TGTGCCAGCAGTACCCGGCCCGGGGGACGGGGGAATGAGAAAAAACTGTTTTTT	CASSTRPGGRGNEKKLFF
NA	TRBJ1-5	TRBV5-6	NA	TGTGCCAGCAGCTTGGGGATAGTAAGTCAGCCCCAGCATTTT	CASSLGIVSQPQHF
NA	TRBJ1-2	TRBV5-6	NA	TGTGCCAGCAGCTTATCCGGGACTATAAGCTACACCTTC	CASSLSGTISYTF
TRBD2	TRBJ2-2	TRBV29-1	NA	TGCAGCGCCGAAAGCGGGAGGAAGAACACCGGGGAGCTGTTTTTT	CSAESGRKNTGELFF
TRBD1	TRBJ1-6	TRBV2	NA	TGTGCCAGCAGAGGACAGGACCCGAGGTCACCCCTCCACTTT	CASRGQDPRSPLHF
TRBD1	TRBJ2-7	TRBV5-6	NA	TGTGCCAGCAGCTTAAGGCACAGGGGGCTTGGGTACGAGCAGTACTTC	CASSLRHRGLGYEQYF
TRBD2	TRBJ2-1	TRBV28	NA	TGTGCCAGCAGTTTACTACTCGGACTAGCGGGAGATAGCTCCTACAATGAGCAGTTCTTC	CASSLLLGLAGDSSYNEQFF
TRBD1	TRBJ2-1	TRBV30	NA	TGTGCCTTGACTGAAAACAGGGGGCGGATCTACAATGAGCAGTTCTTC	CALTENRGRIYNEQFF
NA	TRBJ1-2	TRBV3-1/TRBV3-2	few	TGTGCCAGCAGCCAAGATGAGGGCAGGACACATGGCTACACCTTC	CASSQDEGRTHGYTF
NA	TRBJ2-7	TRBV27	NA	TGTGCCAGCAGGGGCATCGGCTACGAGCAGTACTTC	CASRGIGYEQYF
NA	TRBJ1-4	TRBV4-1	many	TGCGCCAGCAGCCAAGATCCGCTTGCAACTAATGAAAAACTGTTTTTT	CASSQDPLATNEKLFF
TRBD1	TRBJ2-7	TRBV11-2	NA	TGTGCCAGCAGCTTTAGGGGACAGAACTCCTACGAGCAGTACTTC	CASSFRGQNSYEQYF
TRBD2	TRBJ2-7	TRBV9	NA	TGTGCCAGCAGCCCAGGACTAGCGGGGTCCTACGAGCAGTACTTC	CASSPGLAGSYEQYF
NA	TRBJ2-7	TRBV7-2	once	TGTGCCAGCAGCCGGAACGGGAACTACGAGCAGTACTTC	CASSRNGNYEQYF
TRBD1	TRBJ1-2	TRBV6-5	once	TGTGCCAGCAGTTCGACAGGGAAAAGGAATGGCTACACCTTC	CASSSTGKRNGYTF
NA	TRBJ2-2	TRBV6-1	NA	TGTGCCAGCAGTGAGCGGGCGAACACCGGGGAGCTGTTTTTT	CASSERANTGELFF
TRBD2	TRBJ2-7	TRBV19	NA	TGTGCCAGTAGGAAAAGCGGGAGGGAACTCCTCTACGAGCAGTACTTC	CASRKSGRELLYEQYF
NA	TRBJ1-6	TRBV4-3	NA	TGCGCCAGCAGCCAAGAAAGCCAGGGGCCCAATTCACCCCTCCACTTT	CASSQESQGPNSPLHF
NA	TRBJ2-2	TRBV6-2/TRBV6-3	NA	TGTGCCAGCAGTACAAGAAGCACCGGGGAGCTGTTTTTT	CASSTRSTGELFF
NA	TRBJ1-5	TRBV5-1	NA	TGCGCCAGCAGCTTGCGGGCAGGGCAGCCCCAGCATTTT	CASSLRAGQPQHF
TRBD2	TRBJ2-3	TRBV24-1	NA	TGTGCCACCACTGGACCAAGCGGGGCTACGCAGTATTTT	CATTGPSGATQYF
NA	TRBJ2-5	TRBV2	NA	TGTGCCGGAAAAACAAACCAAGAGACCCAGTACTTC	CAGKTNQETQYF
TRBD1	TRBJ2-3	TRBV11-2	NA	TGTGCCAGCAGCATGACAGGGGTAGATACGCAGTATTTT	CASSMTGVDTQYF
TRBD2	TRBJ2-1	TRBV14	NA	TGTGCCAGCAGCCAAGGGCACCCGGGACTAGCGACCGTCAATGAGCAGTTCTTC	CASSQGHPGLATVNEQFF
TRBD2	TRBJ2-5	TRBV5-4	NA	TGTGCCAGCAGCTTGGCGGGAGGGCGAGCCCAAGAGACCCAGTACTTC	CASSLAGGRAQETQYF
NA	TRBJ1-1	TRBV2	few	TGTGCCAGCAGTGAGAGAGGGAAGGTTGAAGCTTTCTTT	CASSERGKVEAFF
TRBD2	TRBJ2-1	TRBV11-2	NA	TGTGCCAGCAGCTTCCGAAGTGGCGGGAGCTCCTACAATGAGCAGTTCTTC	CASSFRSGGSSYNEQFF
NA	TRBJ2-1	TRBV6-5	NA	TGTGCCAGCACCGGGTCGGGTTCTAATGAGCAGTTCTTC	CASTGSGSNEQFF
TRBD1	TRBJ2-7	TRBV6-2/TRBV6-3	NA	TGTGCCAGCAGTAGAGACAGGGTTAACTACGAGCAGTACTTC	CASSRDRVNYEQYF
NA	TRBJ2-2	TRBV7-2	once	TGTGCCAGCAGCTTGGGTGGGGCGAACACCGGGGAGCTGTTTTTT	CASSLGGANTGELFF
NA	TRBJ2-3	TRBV7-9	NA	TGTGCCAGCAGCTTAGCAGCGGGTCTCACAGATACGCAGTATTTT	CASSLAAGLTDTQYF
TRBD1	TRBJ1-2	TRBV29-1	NA	TGCAGCGGTTCCGGGACAGGGTTCTACGGCTACACCTTC	CSGSGTGFYGYTF
TRBD1	TRBJ2-1	TRBV6-5	NA	TGTGCCAGCAGGATACCGGGACAGGGGGAACGTGAGCAGTTCTTC	CASRIPGQGEREQFF